This T cell receptor beta chain was identified during a study of blood T cell repertoires in COVID-19 (dated by TCRdb to 2019 to 2021). Study-wide context: Samples from collaborators originated in the United States, Italy and Spain and spanned both the acute and convalescent phases of COVID-19. Deeply sampled blood TCRbeta repertoires from subjects exposed to, actively infected with, or recovered from COVID-19 were included in the dataset. Samples were obtained from the ongoing ImmuneRACE study (first 160 participants) and from roughly 1,300 subjects provided by 6 global collaborators. The sample metadata nearly always contained a de-identified subject ID, COVID-19 status, age in years and sex. The repertoires were made available in a free public database intended to serve as a resource for research on the immune response to SARS-CoV-2. The material from the prospective study consisted of cDNA or gDNA derived from T cells, B-cell-depleted T cells, or PBMCs. Where available, HLA class I and class II types were obtained from metadata supplied by the sample provider rather than from assay-based typing.

TCRbeta CDR3 regions were amplified from genomic DNA by means of the immunoSEQ Assay, a bias-controlled multiplex PCR. The paper's data handling went like this. Nucleated cell counts per sample were estimated from amplification of reference gene primers within the assay. Sequence reads were collapsed and filtered to measure the absolute abundance of every unique TCRbeta CDR3 rearrangement. Productive Simpson clonality was computed per sample as the square root of Simpson's diversity index over productive rearrangements. The table comes from immuneACCESS by way of TCRdb, which keeps in-frame sequences with V and J called. Part of the clones is missing from these tables; in studies checked, under half for an unresolved V gene and the rest for unknown reasons. V, J and clone size were drawn from that table, and D and trimming were deduced from the DNA. Across this sample there are roughly 140,000 clones, with approximately 86% seen only once. Clones ranked in the top ten supply less than 7% of the sample.

As regards this clone: Its recognized antigen is unknown. No much larger clone is present one base from it, and per-base qualities are unavailable.

The germline V gene (reference sequence) sets CDR1 to DFQATT and CDR2 to SNEGSKA. The CDR3 spans 13 residues, from the cysteine through the phenylalanine. CDR3 DNA only is kept here, 39 bases in frame from base 1. The germline ends are 9 bases apart after V is trimmed by 3 bases and J by 3 bases. Study-level results and caveats: The amount of clinical and demographic metadata varied by source and participant and was provided uncurated.

Participants in the prospective study were enrolled through a virtual design, were aged roughly 18 to 90 years, and lived in approximately 25 United States geographic areas. In the prospective study, cohorts were assigned on the basis of participant-reported clinical history obtained from a screening survey and a study questionnaire. For ImmuneRACE Cohort 3, a participant was defined as recovered based on two consecutive negative NP/OP PCR tests, clearance by a healthcare professional, or resolution of symptoms. Each participant in the prospective study had whole blood, serum and a nasopharyngeal or oropharyngeal swab collected by mobile phlebotomists. Over a 2-month period, participants in the prospective study had the option of providing additional blood draws and questionnaires. Prospective study blood samples were shipped either frozen or at room temperature before DNA extraction.

The receptor was isolated from a woman aged 40 to 49 who had recovered from COVID-19. The rearranged chain carries TRBV20-1 and TRBJ2-1; D gene: possibly TRBD2, on 5 matching bases. Input material: PBMCs or T cells enriched from blood (not recorded which). The encoded CDR3 is CSASMSGYNEQFF. Read as DNA, the sequence is TGCAGTGCTAGTATGAGCGGCTACAATGAGCAGTTCTTC.